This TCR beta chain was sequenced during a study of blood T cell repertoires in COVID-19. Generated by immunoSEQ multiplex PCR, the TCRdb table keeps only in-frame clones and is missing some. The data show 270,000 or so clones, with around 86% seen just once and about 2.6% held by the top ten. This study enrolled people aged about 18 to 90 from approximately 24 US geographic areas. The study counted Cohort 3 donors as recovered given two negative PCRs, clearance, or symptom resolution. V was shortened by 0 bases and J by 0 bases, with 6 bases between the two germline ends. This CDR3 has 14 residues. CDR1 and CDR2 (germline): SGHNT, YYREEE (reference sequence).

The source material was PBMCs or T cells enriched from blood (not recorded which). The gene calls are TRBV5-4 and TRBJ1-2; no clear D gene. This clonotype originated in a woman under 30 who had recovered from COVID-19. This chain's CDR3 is CASSLGTANYGYTF. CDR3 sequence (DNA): TGTGCCAGCAGCTTGGGAACAGCTAACTATGGCTACACCTTC.